These T cell receptor beta chains were read from a single sample in a study of blood T cells in healthy people across ages. TCRdb ran MiXCR on the 5' RACE reads and lists one entry per CDR3 protein. This repertoire shows over 700,000 distinct CDR3 sequences, about 53% found once; its top ten account for about 42%. The sample consisted of blood. The receptors come from a man older than 75 in good health. Each CDR3 is given with its conserved first and last residue.

V gene,J gene,CDR3 protein
TRBV27,TRBJ2-5,CASSLWARQTQYF
TRBV4-2,TRBJ2-1,CASSQGLAGFHEQFF
TRBV12-3/TRBV12-4,TRBJ2-1,CASSLLGAGDYNEQFF
TRBV29-1,TRBJ2-1,CSVGGIAISYNEQFF
TRBV2,TRBJ2-3,CASSDRVFGYF
TRBV7-2,TRBJ2-3,CASSLGRFMVTDAQYF
TRBV28,TRBJ2-4,CASSFTGGRREQYF
TRBV12-3/TRBV12-4,TRBJ1-1,CASTSSAKVEAFF
TRBV12-3/TRBV12-4,TRBJ2-2,CASSFAGHNTGELFF
TRBV2,TRBJ2-1,CASTGTSINEQFF
TRBV29-1,TRBJ1-1,CSVDGGLEAFF
TRBV2,TRBJ1-5,CASRMGGNQPQHF
TRBV11-2,-,CASSLGLAGTSGTCEQYF
TRBV5-6,TRBJ1-2,CASSLDGVNYGYTF
TRBV6-5,TRBJ1-2,CASSYSGTGVPGYTF
TRBV7-8,TRBJ2-3,CASSLSAGRETDTQYF
TRBV7-9,TRBJ2-3,CASSLAGISTDTQYF
TRBV4-2,TRBJ1-1,CASSQVQKNTEAFF
TRBV2,TRBJ2-1,CASSGRGTPQGEQFF
TRBV5-1,TRBJ2-7,CASSLAGTANYEQYF
TRBV21-1,TRBJ1-4,CASSSTTGTELFF
TRBV7-9,TRBJ1-2,CASSLTGWEMNYDYTF
TRBV3-1,TRBJ1-5,CASSQGQGNQPQHF
TRBV12-3/TRBV12-4,TRBJ2-7,CASSFGLAYEQYF
TRBV7-9,TRBJ2-5,CAGGLAGGETQYF
TRBV20-1,TRBJ1-4,CSATSGRTTNEKLFF
TRBV7-2,TRBJ1-1,CASSADRITEAFF
TRBV5-1,TRBJ2-7,CASSAGSYYEQYF
TRBV5-5,TRBJ1-2,CASSLATGSNYGYTF
TRBV5-1,TRBJ1-1,CASSPGSGNTEAFF
TRBV7-8,TRBJ1-1,CASSLGGNQNTEAFF
TRBV20-1,TRBJ2-5,CSARLAGDLETQYF
TRBV27,-,CASSLIGLDRIETQYF
TRBV27,TRBJ2-7,CASSKSGTTYEQYF
TRBV5-1,TRBJ1-2,CASSQGTGNGYTF
TRBV20-1,TRBJ1-6,CSVKGGSYNSPLHF
TRBV24-1,TRBJ2-5,CATRRTDQETQYF
TRBV20-1,TRBJ2-5,CSAQTGGEETQYF
TRBV6-1,TRBJ2-1,CASSEWVGGPPFF
TRBV20-1,TRBJ2-5,CSVKHLQETQYF
TRBV18,TRBJ1-1,CASSPRQGVEAFF
TRBV20-1,TRBJ2-1,CSANFLAGGEQFF
TRBV27,TRBJ2-1,CASSAVTGNEQFF
TRBV28,TRBJ1-1,CASRTTDTEAFF
TRBV5-1,TRBJ2-3,CASRLRAGADTQYF
TRBV27,TRBJ1-2,CASSALPGQGVYDYGYTF
TRBV2,TRBJ2-6,CASSGGTGGTGANVLTF
TRBV6-1,-,CASSEAGGTFYEQYF
TRBV6-5,TRBJ2-7,CASGEGTGREQYF
TRBV6-6,TRBJ2-1,CASRRGTGGQFF
TRBV4-2,TRBJ2-1,CASSQEWATPTYKEQFF
TRBV20-1,-,CSAKGGSGAYEQYF
TRBV3-1,TRBJ2-4,CASSPGGVLAKNIQYF
TRBV11-2,TRBJ2-3,CASSLGTAAAGRYAYF
TRBV11-2,TRBJ2-7,CASSRLGRPWEQYF
TRBV2,TRBJ1-4,CASSQGTARTLFF
TRBV7-2,TRBJ2-7,CASSSVQGWEQYF
TRBV28,TRBJ2-7,CANGRLAGINEQYF
TRBV7-2,TRBJ2-1,CASSLGGISYNEQFF
TRBV10-3,TRBJ1-2,CAISELGQGGYGYTF